This T cell receptor beta chain was profiled in a study of sequential checkpoint blockade in melanoma. The overall study: First-line arms were nivolumab then ipilimumab, or the reverse, randomized 1:1.

Libraries were prepared by immunoSEQ multiplex PCR; TCRdb keeps only in-frame clonotypes and omits some of them. The sample shows 20,000 to 25,000 clones, 65% to 85% of them seen only once. Treatment: randomized to nivolumab then ipilimumab (arm A) or the reverse (arm B). Sorted cells were live CD3+CD8+, lacking CD19 and CD56, from PBMCs. The TCR originated in a human donor with melanoma. Sequenced material: CD8+ T cells sorted from blood (inferred from file names), taken from a patient given nivolumab and ipilimumab in sequence.

The CDR3: CASSLGGSGNTIYF. The CDR3 DNA reads as TGTGCCAGCAGTCTCGGAGGTTCTGGAAACACCATATATTTT. V usage is TRBV6-5 and J usage is TRBJ1-3; D not resolved. Per germline, CDR1 MNHEY and CDR2 SVGAGI. V was pared by 5 bases and J by 1 base, with 9 bases between. The CDR3 sequence is 14 residues long.